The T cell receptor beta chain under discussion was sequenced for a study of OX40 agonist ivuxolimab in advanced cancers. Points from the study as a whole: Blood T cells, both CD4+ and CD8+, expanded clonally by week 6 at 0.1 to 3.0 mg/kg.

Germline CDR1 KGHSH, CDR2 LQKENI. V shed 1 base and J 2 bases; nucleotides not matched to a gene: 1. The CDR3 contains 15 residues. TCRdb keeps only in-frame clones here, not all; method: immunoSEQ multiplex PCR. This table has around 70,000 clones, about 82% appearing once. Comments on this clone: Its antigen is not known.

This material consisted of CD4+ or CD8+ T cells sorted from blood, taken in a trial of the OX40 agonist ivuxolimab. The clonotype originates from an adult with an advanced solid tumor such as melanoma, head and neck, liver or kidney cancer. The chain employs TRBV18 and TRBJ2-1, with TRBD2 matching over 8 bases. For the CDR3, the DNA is TGTGCCAGCTCACCACTGGGACTAGCCTACAATGAGCAGTTCTTC. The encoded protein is CASSPLGLAYNEQFF.